The present T cell receptor beta chain was sequenced within a study of blood T cell repertoires in COVID-19. On the study more broadly: Samples taken during acute and convalescent COVID-19 were collected in the United States, Italy and Spain. T cells, B-cell-depleted T cells, or PBMCs provided the cDNA or gDNA that served as material.

Per germline, CDR1 SGHDT and CDR2 YYEEEE. V was clipped by 0 bases and J by 10 bases; unmatched bases: 15. The CDR3 is made up of 17 amino acids. Per the original data handling: Reference gene primer amplification in the assay estimated nucleated cell counts. Generated by immunoSEQ multiplex PCR, the TCRdb table keeps only in-frame clones and is missing some. Clonal size and the V and J genes are those of that table, whereas D and trimming came from the DNA. The sample contains over 75,000 clones, 70% to 85% of which appear only once. This receptor was taken from a man aged 70 or older with acute or convalescent COVID-19. Input material: peripheral blood. This chain uses TRBV5-6 with TRBJ1-4; 7 bases match TRBD1. CDR3 sequence (DNA): TGTGCCAGCAGCTTGGCAGGGGGTCAACTTCTGGCGACAAAACTGTTTTTT. It is translated as CASSLAGGQLLATKLFF. The complete variable domain, with remaining parts taken from reference TRBV5-6 and TRBJ1-4, reads DAGVTQSPTHLIKTRGQQVTLRCSPKSGHDTVSWYQQALGQGPQFIFQYYEEEERQRGNFPDRFSGHQFPNYSSELNVNALLLGDSALYLCASSLAGGQLLATKLFFGSGTQLSVL.